The following is a T cell receptor (beta chain) sequence with its context. The antigen remains undetermined. Trimming stripped 1 base from V and 4 bases from J, with 17 bases between. Germline V gene data show CDR1 as MNHNS and CDR2 as SASEGT. The CDR3 sequence is 16 residues long. The data were taken from a study of beta chain features in type 1 diabetes. Study-level points and caveats: In type 1 diabetes patients, VDJ junctions had fewer insertions; deletions at these junctions were more frequent. Across all four CD4+ subsets, people with type 1 diabetes showed modestly shorter TCRB CDR3s.

All of the isolated RNA was reverse transcribed, so expressed TCRB transcripts were sequenced. Here immunoSEQ multiplex PCR was the method, and the copy in TCRdb shows in-frame clones only, minus some. The sample holds over 200,000 clones, approximately 10% seen once. The sample comprised naive CD4+ T cells from blood. V gene TRBV6-1 combines with J gene TRBJ2-7; tentatively, D is TRBD2 (5 bases). This clonotype originated in a man aged 25-45 years with type 1 diabetes. The CDR3 DNA sequence: TGTGCCAGCAGTGAAGTCTTGGCAGCGGTTGGGTACGAGCAGTACTTC. Translation: CASSEVLAAVGYEQYF.